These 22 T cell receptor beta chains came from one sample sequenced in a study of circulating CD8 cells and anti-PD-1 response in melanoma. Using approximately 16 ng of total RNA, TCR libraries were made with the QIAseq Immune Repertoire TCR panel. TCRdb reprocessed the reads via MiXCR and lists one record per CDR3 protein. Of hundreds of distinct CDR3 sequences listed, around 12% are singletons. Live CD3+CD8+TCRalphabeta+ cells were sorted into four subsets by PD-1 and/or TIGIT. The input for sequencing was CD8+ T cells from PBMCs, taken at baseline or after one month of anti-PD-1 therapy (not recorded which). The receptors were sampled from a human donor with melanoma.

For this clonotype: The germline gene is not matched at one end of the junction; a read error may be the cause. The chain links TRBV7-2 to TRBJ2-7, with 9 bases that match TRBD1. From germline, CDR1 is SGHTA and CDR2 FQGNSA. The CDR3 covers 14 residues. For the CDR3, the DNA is TGTGCCAGCAGCCGGGGACAGGGTACCTACCAGCAGTACTTC. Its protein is CASSRGQGTYQQYF. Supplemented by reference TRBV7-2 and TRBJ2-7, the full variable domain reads GAGVSQSPSNKVTEKGKDVELRCDPISGHTALYWYRQSLGQGLEFLIYFQGNSAPDKSGLPSDRFSAERTGGSVSTLTIQRTQQEDSAVYLCASSRGQGTYQQYFGPGTRLTVT.

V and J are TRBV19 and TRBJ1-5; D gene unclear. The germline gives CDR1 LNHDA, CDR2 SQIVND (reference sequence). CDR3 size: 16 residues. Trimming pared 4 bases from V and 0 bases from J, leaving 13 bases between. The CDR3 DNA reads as TGTGCCAGTAGTAAACAGACTGGTCATAGCAATCAGCCCCAGCATTTT. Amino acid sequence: CASSKQTGHSNQPQHF. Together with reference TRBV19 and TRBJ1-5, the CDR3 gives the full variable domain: DGGITQSPKYLFRKEGQNVTLSCEQNLNHDAMYWYRQDPGQGLRLIYYSQIVNDFQKGDIAEGYSVSREKKESFPLTVTSAQKNPTAFYLCASSKQTGHSNQPQHFGDGTRLSIL.

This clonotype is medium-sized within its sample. The chain's CDR3 is CASTTGGQGAGYTF. The CDR3 nucleotides are TGTGCCAGCACCACAGGGGGACAGGGGGCTGGCTACACCTTC. The V and J genes are TRBV27 and TRBJ1-2; 12 bases line up with TRBD1. CDR3 length: 14 amino acids. V dropped 7 bases and J dropped 7; count of bases not matched to a gene: 7. Germline CDR1 reads MNHEY; CDR2 reads SMNVEV (reference sequence).

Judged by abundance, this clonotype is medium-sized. CDR3 in amino acids: CASSDRGSGYTF. Here the CDR3 DNA reads TGTGCCAGCAGCGATCGGGGCTCTGGCTACACCTTC. J is TRBJ1-2 and V is TRBV7-2; D is perhaps TRBD1 (5 bases). The CDR3 runs 12 residues. Trimming removed 5 bases at V and 7 bases at J, with 11 bases between. CDR1 and CDR2 from the germline V gene are SGHTA and FQGNSA. Combining the CDR3 with reference TRBV7-2 and TRBJ1-2 gives the whole variable domain GAGVSQSPSNKVTEKGKDVELRCDPISGHTALYWYRQSLGQGLEFLIYFQGNSAPDKSGLPSDRFSAERTGGSVSTLTIQRTQQEDSAVYLCASSDRGSGYTFGSGTRLTVV.

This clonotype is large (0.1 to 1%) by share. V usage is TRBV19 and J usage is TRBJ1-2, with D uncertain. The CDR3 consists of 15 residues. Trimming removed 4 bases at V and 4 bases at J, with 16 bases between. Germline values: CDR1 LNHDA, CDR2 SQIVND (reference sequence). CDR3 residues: CASSTHKTTTYGYTF. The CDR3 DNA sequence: TGTGCCAGTAGTACCCATAAAACGACAACCTATGGCTACACCTTC.

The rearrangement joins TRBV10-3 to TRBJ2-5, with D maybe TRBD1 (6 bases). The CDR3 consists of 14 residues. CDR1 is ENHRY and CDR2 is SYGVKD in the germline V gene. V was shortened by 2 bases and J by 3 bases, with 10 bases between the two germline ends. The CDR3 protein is CAISEQGKKETQYF. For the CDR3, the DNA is TGTGCCATCAGTGAGCAGGGGAAAAAAGAGACCCAGTACTTC.

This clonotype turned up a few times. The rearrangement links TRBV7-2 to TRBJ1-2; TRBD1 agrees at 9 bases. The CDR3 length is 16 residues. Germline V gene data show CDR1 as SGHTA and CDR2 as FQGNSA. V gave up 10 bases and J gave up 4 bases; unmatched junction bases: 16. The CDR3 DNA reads TGTGCCACAACGGGGACAGGGAGGTTCTTCTTCTATGGCTACACCTTC. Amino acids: CATTGTGRFFFYGYTF.

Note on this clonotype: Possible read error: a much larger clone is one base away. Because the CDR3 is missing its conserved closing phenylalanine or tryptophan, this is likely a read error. CDR3 sequence (DNA): TGTGCCAGCAGCATAGCGGGAGGAGGGGACTACGAGCAGTACCTC. Its translation: CASSIAGGGDYEQYL. This sequence joins TRBV27 and TRBJ2-7; 10 bases agree with TRBD2. The CDR3 loop spans 15 amino acids. Germline trimming cut 6 bases from V and 3 bases from J; bases unmatched to any gene: 8. Germline CDR1 and CDR2: MNHEY and SMNVEV (reference sequence).

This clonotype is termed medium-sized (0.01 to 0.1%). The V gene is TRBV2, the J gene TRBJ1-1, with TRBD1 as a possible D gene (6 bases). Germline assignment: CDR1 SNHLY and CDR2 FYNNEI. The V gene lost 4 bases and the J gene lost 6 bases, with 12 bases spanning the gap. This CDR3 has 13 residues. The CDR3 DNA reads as TGTGCCAGCAGTGCGACAGGACCCGCTGAAGCTTTCTTT. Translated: CASSATGPAEAFF.

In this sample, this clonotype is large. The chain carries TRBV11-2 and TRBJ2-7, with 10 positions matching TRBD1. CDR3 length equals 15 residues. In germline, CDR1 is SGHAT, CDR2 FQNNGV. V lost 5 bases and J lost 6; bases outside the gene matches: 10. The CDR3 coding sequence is TGTGCCAGCAGCCCCCCGGGACAGGGGTTGGGCGAGCAGTACTTC. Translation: CASSPPGQGLGEQYF.

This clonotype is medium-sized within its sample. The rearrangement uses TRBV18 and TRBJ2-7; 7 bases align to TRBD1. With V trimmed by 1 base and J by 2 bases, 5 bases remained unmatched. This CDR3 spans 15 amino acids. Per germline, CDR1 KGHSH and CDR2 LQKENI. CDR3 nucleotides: TGTGCCAGCTCACCACGGACAGGACCCACCTACGAGCAGTACTTC. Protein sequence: CASSPRTGPTYEQYF.

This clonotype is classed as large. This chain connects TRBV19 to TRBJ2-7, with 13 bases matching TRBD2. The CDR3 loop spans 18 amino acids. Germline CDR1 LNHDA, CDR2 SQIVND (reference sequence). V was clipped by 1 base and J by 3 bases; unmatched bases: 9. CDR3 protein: CASSIGGLAGAKNYEQYF. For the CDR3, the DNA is TGTGCCAGTAGTATAGGCGGACTAGCGGGGGCTAAAAACTACGAGCAGTACTTC.

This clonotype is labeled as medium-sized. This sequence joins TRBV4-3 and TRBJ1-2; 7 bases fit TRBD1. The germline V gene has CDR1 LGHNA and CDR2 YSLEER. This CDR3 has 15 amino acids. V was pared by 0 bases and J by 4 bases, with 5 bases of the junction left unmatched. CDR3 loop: CASSQDRDRIYGYTF. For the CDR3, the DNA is TGCGCCAGCAGCCAAGATCGGGACAGAATCTATGGCTACACCTTC.

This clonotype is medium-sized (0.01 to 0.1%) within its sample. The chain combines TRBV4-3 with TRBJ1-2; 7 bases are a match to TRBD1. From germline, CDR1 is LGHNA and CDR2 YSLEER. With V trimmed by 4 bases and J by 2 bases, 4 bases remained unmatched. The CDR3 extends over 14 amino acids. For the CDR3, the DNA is TGCGCCAGCAGCCCCGCGACAGGGAACTATGGCTACACCTTC. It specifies CASSPATGNYGYTF.

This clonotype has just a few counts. The CDR3 nucleotides are TGTGCCAGCAGCCGACAGGGGGGGCAGTACGAGCAGTACTTC. It codes for CASSRQGGQYEQYF. This chain connects TRBV7-2 to TRBJ2-7; 9 positions match TRBD1. The CDR3 loop spans 14 amino acids. V trimming: 5 bases; J trimming: 4 bases; junction bases outside the gene matches: 6. Germline V gene data show CDR1 as SGHTA and CDR2 as FQGNSA.

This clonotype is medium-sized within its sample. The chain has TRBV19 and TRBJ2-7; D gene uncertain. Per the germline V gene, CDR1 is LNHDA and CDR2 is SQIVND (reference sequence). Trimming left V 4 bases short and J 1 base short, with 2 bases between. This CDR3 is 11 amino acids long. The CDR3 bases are TGTGCCAGTAGTAATTCCTACGAGCAGTACTTC. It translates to CASSNSYEQYF.

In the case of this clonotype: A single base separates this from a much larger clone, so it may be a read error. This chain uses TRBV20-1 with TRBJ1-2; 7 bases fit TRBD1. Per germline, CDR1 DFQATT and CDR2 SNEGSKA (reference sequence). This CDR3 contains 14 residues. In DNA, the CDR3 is TGCATTGCTCGCCCCGGACAGGACCTCTATGGCTACACCTTC. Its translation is CIARPGQDLYGYTF.

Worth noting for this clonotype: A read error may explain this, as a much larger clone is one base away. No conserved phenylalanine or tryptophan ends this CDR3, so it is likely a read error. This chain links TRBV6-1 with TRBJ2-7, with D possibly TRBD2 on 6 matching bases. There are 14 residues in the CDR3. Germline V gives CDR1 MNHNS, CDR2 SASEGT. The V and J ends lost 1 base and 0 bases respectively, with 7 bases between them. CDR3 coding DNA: TGTGCCAGCAGTGAAGTGGGGGGCTCCTACGAGCAGTACTCC. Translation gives CASSEVGGSYEQYS.

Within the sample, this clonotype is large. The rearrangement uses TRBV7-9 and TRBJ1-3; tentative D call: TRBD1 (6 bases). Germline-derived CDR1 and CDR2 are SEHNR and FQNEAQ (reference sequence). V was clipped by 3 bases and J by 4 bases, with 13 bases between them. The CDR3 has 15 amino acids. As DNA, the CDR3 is TGTGCCAGCAGCTTCGCAGGGGCCCAGGGAAACACCATATATTTT. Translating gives CASSFAGAQGNTIYF.

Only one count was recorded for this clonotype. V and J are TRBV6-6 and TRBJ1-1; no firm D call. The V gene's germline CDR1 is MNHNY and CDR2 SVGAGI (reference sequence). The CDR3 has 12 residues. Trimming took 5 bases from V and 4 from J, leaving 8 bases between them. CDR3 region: CASSHRATEAFF. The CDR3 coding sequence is TGTGCCAGCAGTCACAGAGCCACTGAAGCTTTCTTT.

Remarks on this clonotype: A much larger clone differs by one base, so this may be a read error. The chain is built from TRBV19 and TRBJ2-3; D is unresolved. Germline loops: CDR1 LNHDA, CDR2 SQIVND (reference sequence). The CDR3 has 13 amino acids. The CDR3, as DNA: TGTGCCGGTAGTATAAGGGTTTGGGATACGCAGTATTTT. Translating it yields CAGSIRVWDTQYF.

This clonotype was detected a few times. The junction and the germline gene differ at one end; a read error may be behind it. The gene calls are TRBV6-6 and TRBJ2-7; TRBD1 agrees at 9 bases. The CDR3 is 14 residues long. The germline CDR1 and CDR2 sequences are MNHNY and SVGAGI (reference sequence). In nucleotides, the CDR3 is TGTGCCAGCAGTGCGGACAGGGGATGGTACGAGCGGTGCTTC. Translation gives CASSADRGWYERCF.